These 16 T cell receptor beta chains were all obtained from the same sample, sequenced in a study of T cells during gluten challenge in celiac disease. Multiplexed primers for every TRA and TRB V gene were used across three nested PCRs per cell. TCRdb passed the single-cell sequencing reads through MiXCR, listing each CDR3 protein once. The sample yields 300 to 350 distinct CDR3 sequences, 34% seen once. Sorted cells: tetramer+, CD3+, CD4+, CD45RA-, CD62L-, integrin beta7+. The source was gluten-specific CD4+ T cells sorted from blood using tetramers, collected at baseline or on day 6, 14 or 28 of gluten challenge (not recorded which). These receptors were collected from a male donor with celiac disease.

Sample share makes this clonotype large. One junction end does not reproduce the germline sequence, and a read error may be involved. This chain links TRBV5-1 with TRBJ2-2, with unresolved D. Germline V gene lookup returns CDR1 SGHRS and CDR2 YFSETQ. CDR3 length: 15 amino acids. The CDR3 protein is CASSLGGPNTRELFF. The DNA for the CDR3 is TGCGCCAGCAGCTTGGGCGGACCGAACACCCGGGAGCTGTTTTTT.

This chain joins TRBV28 and TRBJ1-3; D not certain. Deletions cut 3 bases from V and 3 bases from J, with 33 bases between. Germline V gives CDR1 MDHEN, CDR2 SYDVKM. The CDR3 has 22 amino acids. In nucleotides, the CDR3 is TGTGCCAGCAGTTTTCCAAGTGATGGGTCCGGGGTCTATCGGTTGAGTGGAAACACCATATATTTT. Translated: CASSFPSDGSGVYRLSGNTIYF.

This chain uses TRBV2 with TRBJ2-7; D gene unclear. This CDR3 has 13 amino acids. V was shortened by 0 bases and J by 2 bases, with 5 bases between the two germline ends. CDR1 is SNHLY and CDR2 is FYNNEI in the germline V gene. The CDR3 nucleotides are TGTGCCAGCAGTGAAGCGTACGCCTACGAGCAGTACGTC. Protein sequence: CASSEAYAYEQYV.

The chain has TRBV5-1 and TRBJ2-1; D possibly uses TRBD1 or TRBD2 (5 bases each). The germline V gene has CDR1 SGHRS and CDR2 YFSETQ. The CDR3 sequence is 13 residues long. V lost 3 bases and J lost 7, with 11 bases in between. The CDR3 is CASSSNWGNEQFF. The CDR3 DNA reads as TGCGCCAGCAGCTCGAACTGGGGGAATGAGCAGTTCTTC.

This clonotype was seen repeatedly, ten times or more. The genes are TRBV4-2 and TRBJ2-4; 11 positions agree with TRBD1. The germline gives CDR1 LGHNA, CDR2 YNFKEQ. After removal of 4 bases from V and 9 bases from J, the junction contained 5 bases not matched to a gene. The CDR3 is made up of 14 amino acids. CDR3 DNA: TGTGCCAGCAGCCTCGGACAGGGGGCTGTCATTCAGTACTTC. The encoded protein is CASSLGQGAVIQYF.

This clonotype occurred many times. The chain uses TRBV7-3 and TRBJ1-5; maybe TRBD1 (5 bases). The CDR3 sequence is 15 residues long. CDR1 SGHTA and CDR2 FQGTGA come from the germline V gene. V lost 0 bases and J lost 4, with 10 bases in between. Here the CDR3 DNA reads TGTGCCAGCAGCTTAACGGGACTCCAAAATCAGCCCCAGCATTTT. Its protein product is CASSLTGLQNQPQHF.

This CDR3 is CASSLGQGVTIQYF. CDR3 DNA: TGTGCCAGCAGCCTAGGACAGGGGGTGACCATTCAGTACTTC. The chain has TRBV4-2 and TRBJ2-4; TRBD1 agrees at 10 bases. Germline V gene data show CDR1 as LGHNA and CDR2 as YNFKEQ. With V trimmed by 4 bases and J by 9 bases, 6 bases remained unmatched. This CDR3 spans 14 amino acids.

In this sample, this clonotype turned up many times. V and J are TRBV4-3 and TRBJ2-7; 14 nucleotides match TRBD2. V lost 3 bases and J lost 5; bases outside the gene matches: 3. Looked up from germline, CDR1 is LGHNA and CDR2 is YSLEER. The CDR3 length is 15 residues. The CDR3 region is CASSQTSGRGDEQYF. In nucleotides, the CDR3 is TGCGCCAGCAGCCAGACTAGCGGGAGGGGGGACGAGCAGTACTTC.

This sequence joins TRBV19 and TRBJ2-2; weak D call: TRBD2 (6 bases). V lost 3 bases, J lost 5 bases, and 16 bases lay in between. The CDR3 runs to 16 residues. The germline CDR1 and CDR2 sequences are LNHDA and SQIVND (reference sequence). The CDR3 nucleotides are TGTGCCAGTAGTATCTTCGGGAGCTTTGAGACCGGGGAGCTGTTTTTT. Amino acids: CASSIFGSFETGELFF.

This clonotype is medium-sized in the sample. The chain couples TRBV7-2 to TRBJ1-3; D remains ambiguous. V lost 5 bases to trimming and J lost 1 base, with 12 bases between them. The germline gives CDR1 SGHTA, CDR2 FQGNSA. The CDR3 has 15 residues. This CDR3 reads CASSIRTGSGNTIYF. CDR3 DNA: TGTGCCAGCAGCATTCGGACCGGGTCTGGAAACACCATATATTTT.

The chain has TRBV19 and TRBJ2-1; TRBD1 might be the D (6 bases). V lost 1 base to trimming and J lost 4 bases, with 14 bases between them. Germline V lookup: CDR1 LNHDA, CDR2 SQIVND (reference sequence). The CDR3 spans 16 residues. CDR3 coding DNA: TGTGCCAGTAGTATAGTTGGTAGTAGGGGGTACAATGAGCAGTTCTTC. Translated: CASSIVGSRGYNEQFF.

This clonotype was counted at least ten times. V is TRBV6-2 or TRBV6-3 and J is TRBJ1-2, with D unresolved. Trimming took 5 bases from V and 4 from J, leaving 14 bases between them. The CDR3 is made up of 14 amino acids. Per the germline V gene, CDR1 is MNHEY and CDR2 is SVGEGT. DNA for the CDR3: TGTGCCAGCAGTGCCACCTGGGGTAGCTATGGCTACACCTTC. Amino acid sequence: CASSATWGSYGYTF.

The rearrangement links TRBV7-2 to TRBJ2-3; D remains ambiguous. This CDR3 has 13 residues. Germline values: CDR1 SGHTA, CDR2 FQGNSA. Trimming took 5 bases from V and 6 from J, leaving 12 bases between them. The CDR3 protein is CASSIRPTDTQYF. DNA of the CDR3: TGTGCCAGCAGCATTAGACCTACGGATACGCAGTATTTT.

A few counts support this clonotype. The chain recombines TRBV13 with TRBJ1-1; 7 bases map to TRBD1. V gave up 5 bases and J gave up 5 bases; unmatched junction bases: 14. CDR3 length equals 16 residues. CDR1 and CDR2 (germline): PRHDT, FYEKMQ (reference sequence). DNA of the CDR3: TGTGCCAGCAGCCATGGCACGATCTCAGGGGGGACTGAAGCTTTCTTT. Encoded protein: CASSHGTISGGTEAFF.

Judged by abundance, this clonotype is large. The chain uses TRBV29-1 and TRBJ2-5; the D is unclear. CDR1 SQVTM and CDR2 ANQGSEA come from the germline V gene. V was trimmed by 4 bases and J by 5 bases, leaving 14 bases between them. The CDR3 is 13 amino acids. The CDR3 DNA is TGCAGCGTTGGGGCAGCCCTCGGGGAGACCCAGTACTTC. Protein: CSVGAALGETQYF.

A note on this clonotype: A much larger clone is a single base away; this may be a read error. J is TRBJ1-1 and V is TRBV4-3, with TRBD1 identical over 8 bases. The CDR3 is 14 amino acids. Looked up from germline, CDR1 is LGHNA and CDR2 is YSLEER. The CDR3 sequence: CVSSRGQGVTEAFF. The CDR3 DNA follows: TGCGTCAGCAGCCGCGGACAGGGTGTGACTGAAGCTTTCTTT.